The source of this TCR beta chain is a study of OX40 agonist ivuxolimab in advanced cancers. At the level of the study: Of the patients, three showed partial responses, one with hepatocellular carcinoma and two with cutaneous melanoma. Notes on the study in general: With doses of 0.1 to 3.0 mg/kg, CD4+ and CD8+ blood T cells had undergone clonal expansion by week 6. The antigen specificity of the peripheral T cells (those that were expanded) was not determined.

The CDR3 contains 15 residues. The germline CDR1 and CDR2 sequences are MNHNS and SASEGT. V was clipped by 3 bases and J by 5 bases, with 14 bases between them. Here immunoSEQ multiplex PCR was the method, and the copy in TCRdb shows in-frame clones only, minus some. The sample carries roughly 59,000 clones, nearly 90% recorded once. Regarding this clone: Its cognate antigen is unknown.

This specimen was CD4+ or CD8+ T cells sorted from blood, taken in a trial of the OX40 agonist ivuxolimab. V gene TRBV6-1 combines with J gene TRBJ1-3; TRBD1 is a possible D gene (6 bases). The sequence was obtained from an adult with an advanced solid tumor such as melanoma, head and neck, liver or kidney cancer. CDR3 DNA sequence: TGTGCCAGCAGTGATTCGTGGGGGGCTCGAAACACCATATATTTT. Its protein product is CASSDSWGARNTIYF.